Sequencing of this T cell receptor beta chain was carried out in a study of blood T cell repertoires in COVID-19. Study as a whole: The United States, Italy and Spain were the sources of the acute and convalescent COVID-19 samples. In each case, the material was cDNA or gDNA derived from T cells, B-cell-depleted T cells, or PBMCs.

Original handling: Counts of nucleated cells, estimated from reference gene primer amplification, were obtained. Produced via immunoSEQ multiplex PCR; TCRdb's table is partial and in-frame only. The DNA gave D and trimming, while V, J and clone size come from that table. The table shows more than 110,000 clones, with 84% occurring only once. CDR1 KGHDR and CDR2 SFDVKD come from the germline V gene. Trimming removed 4 bases at V and 2 bases at J, with 11 bases between. This CDR3 is built from 14 residues. The source is a woman in her sixties with acute or convalescent COVID-19. The V call is TRBV24-1, the J call TRBJ2-7; D perhaps matches TRBD1 (5 bases). Sequencing input: peripheral blood. In DNA form, the CDR3 reads TGTGCCACCAGTGACTTAGGGGCCCCCTACGAGCAGTACTTC. Translated, it gives CATSDLGAPYEQYF.